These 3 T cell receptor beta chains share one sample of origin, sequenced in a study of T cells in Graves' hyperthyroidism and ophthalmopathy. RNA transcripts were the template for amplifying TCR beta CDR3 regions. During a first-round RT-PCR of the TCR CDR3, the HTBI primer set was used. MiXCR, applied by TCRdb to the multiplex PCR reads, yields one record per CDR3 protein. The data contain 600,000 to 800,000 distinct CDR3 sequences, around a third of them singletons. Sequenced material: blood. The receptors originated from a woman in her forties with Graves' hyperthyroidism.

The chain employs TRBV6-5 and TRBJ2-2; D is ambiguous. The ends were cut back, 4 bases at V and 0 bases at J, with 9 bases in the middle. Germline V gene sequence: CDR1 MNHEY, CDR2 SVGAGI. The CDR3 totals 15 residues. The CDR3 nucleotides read TGTGCCAGCAGTTTTGAGAGGCCGAACACCGGGGAGCTGTTTTTT. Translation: CASSFERPNTGELFF.

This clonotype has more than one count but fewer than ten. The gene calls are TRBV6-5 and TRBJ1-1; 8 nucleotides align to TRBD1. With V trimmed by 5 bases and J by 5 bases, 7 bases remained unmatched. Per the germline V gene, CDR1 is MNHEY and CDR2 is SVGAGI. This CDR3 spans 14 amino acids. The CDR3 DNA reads TGTGCCAGCAGTGGACAGGGAGTCGGGACTGAAGCTTTCTTT. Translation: CASSGQGVGTEAFF.

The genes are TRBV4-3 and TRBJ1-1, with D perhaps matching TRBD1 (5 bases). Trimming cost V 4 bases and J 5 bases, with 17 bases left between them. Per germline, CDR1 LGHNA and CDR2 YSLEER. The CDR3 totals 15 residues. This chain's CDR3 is CASSLGRVGGTEAFF. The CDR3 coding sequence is TGCGCCAGCAGCCTTGGACGGGTGGGGGGGACTGAAGCTTTCTTT.